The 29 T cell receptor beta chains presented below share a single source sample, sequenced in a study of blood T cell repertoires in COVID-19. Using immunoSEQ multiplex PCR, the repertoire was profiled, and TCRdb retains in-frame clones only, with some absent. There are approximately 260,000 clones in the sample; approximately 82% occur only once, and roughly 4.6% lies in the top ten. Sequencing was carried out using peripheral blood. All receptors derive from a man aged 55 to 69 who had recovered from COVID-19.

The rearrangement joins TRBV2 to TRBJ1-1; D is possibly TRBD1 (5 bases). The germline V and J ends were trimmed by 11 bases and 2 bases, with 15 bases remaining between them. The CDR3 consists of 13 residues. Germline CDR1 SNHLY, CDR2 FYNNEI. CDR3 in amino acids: CAPRAGQNTEAFF. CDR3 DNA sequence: TGTGCCCCCAGGGCAGGGCAAAACACTGAAGCTTTCTTT.

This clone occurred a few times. CDR3 loop: CASWDRAVNTEAFF. CDR3 coding DNA: TGTGCCAGCTGGGACAGGGCGGTGAACACTGAAGCTTTCTTT. The rearrangement uses TRBV28 and TRBJ1-1; 9 positions agree with TRBD1. CDR3 length equals 14 residues. Trimming removed 8 bases from V and 0 bases from J; junction bases left unmatched: 4. Germline lookup yields CDR1 MDHEN and CDR2 SYDVKM.

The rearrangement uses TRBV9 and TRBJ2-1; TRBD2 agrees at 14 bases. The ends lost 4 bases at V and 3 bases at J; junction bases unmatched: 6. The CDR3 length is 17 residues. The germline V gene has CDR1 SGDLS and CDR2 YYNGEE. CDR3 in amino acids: CASSTRTSGGYYNEQFF. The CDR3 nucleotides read TGTGCCAGCAGCACACGGACTAGCGGGGGGTACTACAATGAGCAGTTCTTC. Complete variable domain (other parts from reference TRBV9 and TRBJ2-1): DSGVTQTPKHLITATGQRVTLRCSPRSGDLSVYWYQQSLDQGLQFLIQYYNGEERAKGNILERFSAQQFPDLHSELNLSSLELGDSALYFCASSTRTSGGYYNEQFFGPGTRLTVL.

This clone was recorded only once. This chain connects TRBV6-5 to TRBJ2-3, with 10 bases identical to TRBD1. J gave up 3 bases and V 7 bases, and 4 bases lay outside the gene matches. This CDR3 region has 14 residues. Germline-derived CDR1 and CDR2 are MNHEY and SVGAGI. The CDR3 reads CASIRTGGTDTQYF. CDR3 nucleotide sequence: TGTGCCAGCATTCGGACAGGGGGAACAGATACGCAGTATTTT.

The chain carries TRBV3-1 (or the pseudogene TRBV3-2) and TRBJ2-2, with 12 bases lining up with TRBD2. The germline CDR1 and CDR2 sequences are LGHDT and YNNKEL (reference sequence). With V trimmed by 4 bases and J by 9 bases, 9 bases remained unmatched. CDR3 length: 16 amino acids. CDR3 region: CASSRTSGGSGRELFF. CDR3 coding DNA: TGTGCCAGCAGCCGTACTAGCGGGGGGTCCGGAAGGGAGCTGTTTTTT.

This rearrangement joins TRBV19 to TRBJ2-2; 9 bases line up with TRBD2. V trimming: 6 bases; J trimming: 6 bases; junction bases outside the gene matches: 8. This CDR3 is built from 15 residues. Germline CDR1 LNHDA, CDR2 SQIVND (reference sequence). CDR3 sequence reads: CASRPQRGAAGELFF. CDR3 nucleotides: TGTGCCAGTAGGCCCCAGCGGGGGGCCGCCGGGGAGCTGTTTTTT.

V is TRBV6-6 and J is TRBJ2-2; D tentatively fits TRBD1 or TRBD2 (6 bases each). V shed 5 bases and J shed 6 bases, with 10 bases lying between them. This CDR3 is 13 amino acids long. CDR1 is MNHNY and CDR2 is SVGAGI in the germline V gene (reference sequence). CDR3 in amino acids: CASSRGPPGELFF. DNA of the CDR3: TGTGCCAGCAGTCGGGGGCCTCCCGGGGAGCTGTTTTTT.

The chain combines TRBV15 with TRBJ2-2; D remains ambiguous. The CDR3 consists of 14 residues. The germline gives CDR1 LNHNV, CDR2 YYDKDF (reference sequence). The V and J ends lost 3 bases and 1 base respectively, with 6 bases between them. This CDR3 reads CATSSQRNTGELFF. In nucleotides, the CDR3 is TGTGCCACCAGCAGCCAGCGGAACACCGGGGAGCTGTTTTTT.

The CDR3 spells CASSLRGRGGQNEQFF. CDR3 nucleotides: TGTGCCAGCAGCTTACGAGGGCGGGGGGGCCAGAATGAGCAGTTCTTC. V and J are TRBV7-2 and TRBJ2-1; 9 nucleotides line up with TRBD2. This CDR3 has 16 residues. The germline gives CDR1 SGHTA, CDR2 FQGNSA. The J segment lost 7 bases and the V segment lost 2 bases, leaving 9 bases of the junction unmatched.

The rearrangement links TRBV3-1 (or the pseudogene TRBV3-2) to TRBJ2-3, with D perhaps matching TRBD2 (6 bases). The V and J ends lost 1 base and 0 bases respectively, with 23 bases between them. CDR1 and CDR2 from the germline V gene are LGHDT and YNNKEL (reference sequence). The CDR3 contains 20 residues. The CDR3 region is CASSQGSGSRWGASTDTQYF. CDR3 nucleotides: TGTGCCAGCAGCCAAGGGTCCGGGAGTCGGTGGGGAGCTAGCACAGATACGCAGTATTTT.

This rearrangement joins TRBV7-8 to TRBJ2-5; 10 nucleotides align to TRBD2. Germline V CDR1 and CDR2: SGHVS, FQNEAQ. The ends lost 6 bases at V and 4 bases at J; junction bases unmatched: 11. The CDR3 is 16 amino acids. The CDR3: CASRLVLAGGGETQYF. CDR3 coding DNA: TGTGCCAGCAGGCTAGTCTTAGCGGGGGGCGGAGAGACCCAGTACTTC.

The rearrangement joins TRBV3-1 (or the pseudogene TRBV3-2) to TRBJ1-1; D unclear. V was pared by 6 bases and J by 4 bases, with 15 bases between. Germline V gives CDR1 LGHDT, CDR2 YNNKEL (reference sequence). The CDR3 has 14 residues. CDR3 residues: CASRKLGEGTEAFF. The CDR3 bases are TGTGCCAGCAGAAAGCTTGGGGAGGGCACTGAAGCTTTCTTT.

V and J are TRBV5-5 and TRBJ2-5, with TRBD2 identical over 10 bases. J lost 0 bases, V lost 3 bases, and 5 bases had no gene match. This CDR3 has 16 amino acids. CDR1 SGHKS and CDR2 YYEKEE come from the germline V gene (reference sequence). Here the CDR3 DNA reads TGTGCCAGCAGCTCATTAGCGGGAGGTAACCAAGAGACCCAGTACTTC. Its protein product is CASSSLAGGNQETQYF.

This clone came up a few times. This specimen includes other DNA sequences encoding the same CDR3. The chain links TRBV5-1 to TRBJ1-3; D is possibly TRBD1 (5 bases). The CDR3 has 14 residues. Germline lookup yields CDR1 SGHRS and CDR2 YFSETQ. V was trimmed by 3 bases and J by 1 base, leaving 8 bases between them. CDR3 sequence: CASSSAGSGNTIYF. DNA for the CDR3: TGCGCCAGCAGCTCCGCAGGGTCTGGAAACACCATATATTTT. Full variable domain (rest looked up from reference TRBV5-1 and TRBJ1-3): KAGVTQTPRYLIKTRGQQVTLSCSPISGHRSVSWYQQTPGQGLQFLFEYFSETQRNKGNFPGRFSGRQFSNSRSEMNVSTLELGDSALYLCASSSAGSGNTIYFGEGSWLTVV.

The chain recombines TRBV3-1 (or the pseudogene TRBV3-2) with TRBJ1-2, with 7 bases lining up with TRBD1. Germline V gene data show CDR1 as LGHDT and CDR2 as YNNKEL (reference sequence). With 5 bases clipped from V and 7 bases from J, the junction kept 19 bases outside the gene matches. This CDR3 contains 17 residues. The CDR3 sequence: CASSYTHRTGGRVGYTF. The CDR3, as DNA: TGTGCCAGCAGCTATACTCACCGGACAGGTGGGAGAGTTGGCTACACCTTC.

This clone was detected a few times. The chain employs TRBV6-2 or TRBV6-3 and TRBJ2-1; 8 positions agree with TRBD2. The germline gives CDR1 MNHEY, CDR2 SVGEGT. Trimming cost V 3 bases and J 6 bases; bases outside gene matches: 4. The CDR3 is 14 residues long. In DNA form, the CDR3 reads TGTGCCAGCAGTTATGTGGGACTAGTCAATGAGCAGTTCTTC. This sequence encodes CASSYVGLVNEQFF.

The CDR3 nucleotides read TGTGCCAGCAGTGTACGGAATGAGCAGTTCTTC. Protein: CASSVRNEQFF. The chain has TRBV2 and TRBJ2-1; D is unresolved. There are 11 residues in the CDR3. The germline V and J ends were trimmed by 4 bases and 7 bases, with 5 bases remaining between them. Germline loops: CDR1 SNHLY, CDR2 FYNNEI.

Here the CDR3 reads CASSFGVAGGEQYF. In nucleotides, the CDR3 is TGCGCCAGCAGCTTCGGGGTAGCGGGAGGGGAGCAGTATTTT. V gene TRBV5-1 combines with J gene TRBJ2-3, with 11 bases that match TRBD2. V shed 2 bases and J 11 bases; nucleotides not matched to a gene: 7. Per germline, CDR1 SGHRS and CDR2 YFSETQ. The CDR3 runs to 14 residues.

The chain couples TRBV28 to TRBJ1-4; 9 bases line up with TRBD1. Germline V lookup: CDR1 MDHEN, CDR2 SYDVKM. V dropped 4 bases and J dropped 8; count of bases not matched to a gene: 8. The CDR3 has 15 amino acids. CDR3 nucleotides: TGTGCCAGCAGTTCCGAAGGGACAGGGAACGAAAAACTGTTTTTT. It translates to CASSSEGTGNEKLFF.

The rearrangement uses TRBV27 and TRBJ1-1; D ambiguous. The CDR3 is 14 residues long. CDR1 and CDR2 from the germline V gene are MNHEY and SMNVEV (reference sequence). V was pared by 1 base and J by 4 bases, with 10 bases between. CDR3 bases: TGTGCCAGCAGTTTATGGGGAGAGGGCACTGAAGCTTTCTTT. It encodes CASSLWGEGTEAFF.

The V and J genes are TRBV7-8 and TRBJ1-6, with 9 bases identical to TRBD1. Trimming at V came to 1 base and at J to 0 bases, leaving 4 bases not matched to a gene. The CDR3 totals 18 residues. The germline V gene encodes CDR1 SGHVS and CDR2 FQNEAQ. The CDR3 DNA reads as TGTGCCAGCAGCTTAGATGGGACAGGGAGCTCCTATAATTCACCCCTCCACTTT. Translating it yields CASSLDGTGSSYNSPLHF.

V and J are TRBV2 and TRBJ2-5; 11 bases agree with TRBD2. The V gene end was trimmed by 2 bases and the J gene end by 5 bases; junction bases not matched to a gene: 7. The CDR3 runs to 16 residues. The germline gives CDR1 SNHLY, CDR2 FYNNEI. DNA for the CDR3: TGTGCCAGCAGTGAAAGAACTAGCGGGAGCCGTGAGACCCAGTACTTC. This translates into CASSERTSGSRETQYF.

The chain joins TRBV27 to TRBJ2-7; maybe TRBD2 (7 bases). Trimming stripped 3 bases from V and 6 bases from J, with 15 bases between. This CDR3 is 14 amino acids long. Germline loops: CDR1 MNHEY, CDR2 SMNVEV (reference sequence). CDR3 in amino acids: CASSLGGLRGEQYF. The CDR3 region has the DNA TGTGCCAGCAGTTTGGGGGGGCTCAGGGGCGAGCAGTACTTC.

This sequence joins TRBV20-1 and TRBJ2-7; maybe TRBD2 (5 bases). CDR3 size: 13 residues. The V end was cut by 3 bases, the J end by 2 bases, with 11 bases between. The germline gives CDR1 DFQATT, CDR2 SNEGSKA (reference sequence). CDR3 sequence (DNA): TGCAGTGCTAGTGCCGGAGGCGCCTACGAGCAGTACTTC. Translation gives CSASAGGAYEQYF.

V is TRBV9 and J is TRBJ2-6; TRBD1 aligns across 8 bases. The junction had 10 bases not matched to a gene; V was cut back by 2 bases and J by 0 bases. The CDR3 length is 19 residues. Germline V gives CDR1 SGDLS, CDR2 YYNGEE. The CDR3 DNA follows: TGTGCCAGCAGCGTCGATACAGGGGGGCTGGGCTCTGGGGCCAACGTCCTGACTTTC. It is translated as CASSVDTGGLGSGANVLTF.

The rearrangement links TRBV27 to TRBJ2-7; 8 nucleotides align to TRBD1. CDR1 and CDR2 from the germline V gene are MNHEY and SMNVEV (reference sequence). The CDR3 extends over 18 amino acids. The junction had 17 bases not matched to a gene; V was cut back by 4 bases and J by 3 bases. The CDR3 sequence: CASSSHAQGRDRIYEQYF. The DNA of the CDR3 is TGTGCCAGCAGTTCTCACGCGCAGGGCCGGGACAGGATCTACGAGCAGTACTTC.

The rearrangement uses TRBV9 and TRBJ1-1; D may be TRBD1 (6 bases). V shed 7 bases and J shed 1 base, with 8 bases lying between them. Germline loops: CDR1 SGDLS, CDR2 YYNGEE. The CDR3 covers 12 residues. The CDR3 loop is CASGQPNTEAFF. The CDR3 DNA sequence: TGTGCCAGCGGACAGCCGAACACTGAAGCTTTCTTT.

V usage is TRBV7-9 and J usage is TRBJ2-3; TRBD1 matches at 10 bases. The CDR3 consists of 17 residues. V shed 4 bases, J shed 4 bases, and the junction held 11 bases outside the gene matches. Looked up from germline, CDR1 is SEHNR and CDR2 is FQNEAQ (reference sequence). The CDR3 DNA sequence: TGTGCCAGCAGCTCACTCCCCGGGACAGGGGATTCAGATACGCAGTATTTT. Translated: CASSSLPGTGDSDTQYF.

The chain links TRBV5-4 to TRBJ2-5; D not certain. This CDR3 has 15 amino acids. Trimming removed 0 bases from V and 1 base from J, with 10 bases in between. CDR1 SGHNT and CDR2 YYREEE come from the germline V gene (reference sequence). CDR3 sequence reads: CASSLGVRPQETQYF. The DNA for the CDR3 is TGTGCCAGCAGCTTGGGTGTGCGGCCCCAAGAGACCCAGTACTTC.